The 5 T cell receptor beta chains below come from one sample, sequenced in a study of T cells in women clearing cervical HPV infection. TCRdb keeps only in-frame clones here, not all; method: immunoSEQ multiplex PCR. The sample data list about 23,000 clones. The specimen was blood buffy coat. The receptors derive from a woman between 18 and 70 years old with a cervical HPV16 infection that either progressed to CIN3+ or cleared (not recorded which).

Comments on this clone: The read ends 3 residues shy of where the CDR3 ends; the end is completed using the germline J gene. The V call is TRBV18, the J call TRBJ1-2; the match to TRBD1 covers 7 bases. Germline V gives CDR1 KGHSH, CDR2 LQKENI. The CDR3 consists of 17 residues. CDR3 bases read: TGTGCCAGCTCACCCCATGGGACAGCATCACCCACCTACGAC. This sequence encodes CASSPHGTASPTYD. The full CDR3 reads CASSPHGTASPTYDYTF. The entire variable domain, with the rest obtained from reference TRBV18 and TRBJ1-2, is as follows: NAGVMQNPRHLVRRRGQEARLRCSPMKGHSHVYWYRQLPEEGLKFMVYLQKENIIDESGMPKERFSAEFPKEGPSILRIQQVVRGDSAAYFCASSPHGTASPTYDYTFGSGTRLTVV.

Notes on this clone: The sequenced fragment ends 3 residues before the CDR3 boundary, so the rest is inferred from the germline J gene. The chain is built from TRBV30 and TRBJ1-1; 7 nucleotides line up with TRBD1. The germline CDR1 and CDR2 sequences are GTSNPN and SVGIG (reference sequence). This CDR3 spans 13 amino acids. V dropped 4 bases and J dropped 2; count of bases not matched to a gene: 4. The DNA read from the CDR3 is TGTGCCTGGACGACAGGGTTCAACACTGAA. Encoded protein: CAWTTGFNTE. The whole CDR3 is CAWTTGFNTEAFF.

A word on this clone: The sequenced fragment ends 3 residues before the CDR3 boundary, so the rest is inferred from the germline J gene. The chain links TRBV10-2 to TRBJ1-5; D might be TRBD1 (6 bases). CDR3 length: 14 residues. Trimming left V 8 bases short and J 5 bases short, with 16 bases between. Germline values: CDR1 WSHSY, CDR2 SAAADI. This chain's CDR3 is CASCLNGGDQPQHF. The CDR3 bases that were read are TGCGCCAGCTGCTTGAATGGGGGCGATCAGCCC.

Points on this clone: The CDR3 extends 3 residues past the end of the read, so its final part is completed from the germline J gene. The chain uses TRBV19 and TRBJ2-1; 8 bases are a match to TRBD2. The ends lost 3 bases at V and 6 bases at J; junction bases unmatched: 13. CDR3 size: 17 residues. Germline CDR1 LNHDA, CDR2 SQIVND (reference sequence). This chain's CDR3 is CASSIKAFSGGTNEQFF. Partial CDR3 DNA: TGTGCCAGTAGTATCAAAGCATTCAGCGGGGGTACCAATGAG.

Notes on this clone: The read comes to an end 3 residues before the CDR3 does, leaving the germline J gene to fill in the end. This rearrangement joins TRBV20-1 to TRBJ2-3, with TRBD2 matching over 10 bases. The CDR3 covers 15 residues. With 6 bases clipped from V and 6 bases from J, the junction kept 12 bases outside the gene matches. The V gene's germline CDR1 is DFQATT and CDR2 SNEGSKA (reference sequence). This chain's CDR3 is CSAPIAGGPFDTQYF. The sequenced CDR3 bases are TGCAGTGCCCCAATAGCGGGAGGTCCTTTTGATACG.